This T cell receptor (beta chain) was captured by sequencing in a study of cytomegalovirus exposure and HLA in healthy donors. The V end was cut by 2 bases, the J end by 5 bases, with 7 bases between. The CDR3 totals 14 residues. Per germline, CDR1 SGHTA and CDR2 FQGTGA. The primer mix had 60 Vbeta and 13 Jbeta primers. Generated by immunoSEQ multiplex PCR, the TCRdb table keeps only in-frame clones and is missing some. The sample lists roughly 100,000 clones; over 70% were seen once. The gene calls are TRBV7-3 and TRBJ1-6; D uncertain. This TCR derives from a boy aged 10-17 years in good health and CMV-seronegative. The sequencing sample was made of PBMCs. The CDR3 sequence is CASSLGPDNSPLHF. CDR3 sequence (DNA): TGTGCCAGCAGCTTAGGGCCCGATAATTCACCCCTCCACTTT.